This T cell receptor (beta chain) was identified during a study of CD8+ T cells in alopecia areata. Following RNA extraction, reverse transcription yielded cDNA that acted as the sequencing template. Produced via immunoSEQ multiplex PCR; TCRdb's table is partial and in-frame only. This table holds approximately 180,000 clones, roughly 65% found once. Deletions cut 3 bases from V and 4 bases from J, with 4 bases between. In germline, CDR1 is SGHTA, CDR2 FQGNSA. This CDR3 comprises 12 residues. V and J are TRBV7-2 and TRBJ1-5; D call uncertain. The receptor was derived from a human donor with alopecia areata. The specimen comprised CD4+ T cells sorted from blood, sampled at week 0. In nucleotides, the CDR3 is TGTGCCAGCAGCTTGGAGAATCAGCCCCAGCATTTT. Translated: CASSLENQPQHF.